A single sample is the source of the 20 T cell receptor beta chains below, sequenced in a study of graft-versus-host responses after intestinal transplantation (TCRdb year 2021). Receptor amplification or capture employed the immunoSEQ multiplex PCR assay. TCRdb limited this immuneACCESS table to in-frame rearrangements with V and J called. A share of clones is missing; checked studies link under half to unresolved V genes, and the rest is unexplained. In this sample the table shows 80,000 to 95,000 clones, under 95% of which occur a single time. About 2% of the sample comes from the top ten. Their recognized antigens are unknown. According to the study, the label for this sample's time point signals: cells obtained before transplantation from donor or recipient. The sequenced sample was unstimulated CD8+ T cells sorted from spleen or lymph node cells, obtained before intestinal transplant. Receptors were obtained from a human donor who received an intestinal transplant.

The V call is TRBV7-6, the J call TRBJ2-7; weak D call: TRBD2 (5 bases). V lost 4 bases and J 2 bases, leaving 12 bases between the germline ends. Germline lookup yields CDR1 SGHVS and CDR2 FNYEAQ. The CDR3 is 14 amino acids. The CDR3 reads CASSSDGLAYEQYF. CDR3 sequence (DNA): TGTGCCAGCAGCTCAGATGGACTCGCCTACGAGCAGTACTTC.

This rearrangement joins TRBV9 to TRBJ2-4, with D perhaps TRBD1 (6 bases). Between the trimmed V and J ends, which lost 0 bases and 13 bases, there was a span of 14 bases. CDR1 is SGDLS, CDR2 YYNGEE, per germline. The CDR3 runs to 13 residues. CDR3 sequence reads: CASSVEIKGDQYF. CDR3 nucleotide sequence: TGTGCCAGCAGCGTAGAAATAAAGGGGGACCAGTACTTC.

The CDR3 coding sequence is TGTGCCAGCAGTCCCCGGGACAACTACGAGCAGTACTTC. Its protein product is CASSPRDNYEQYF. The chain employs TRBV27 and TRBJ2-7; perhaps TRBD1 as D (6 bases). Deletions cut 5 bases from V and 3 bases from J, with 11 bases between. The length of the CDR3 is 13 residues. Germline-derived CDR1 and CDR2 are MNHEY and SMNVEV (reference sequence).

This clone has a single count. This rearrangement joins TRBV5-5 to TRBJ2-3, with 11 positions matching TRBD2. The CDR3 sequence is 18 residues long. V lost 7 bases to trimming and J lost 0 bases; unmatched junction nucleotides: 13. The germline V gene encodes CDR1 SGHKS and CDR2 YYEKEE (reference sequence). The CDR3 reads CASGEYASGGLSTDTQYF. In nucleotides, the CDR3 is TGTGCCAGCGGCGAATATGCTAGCGGGGGGCTGAGCACAGATACGCAGTATTTT.

V usage is TRBV18 and J usage is TRBJ2-7; 7 bases map to TRBD2. Germline-derived CDR1 and CDR2 are KGHSH and LQKENI. With V trimmed by 8 bases and J by 3 bases, 7 bases remained unmatched. The CDR3 is made up of 13 amino acids. The CDR3 here is CASQSGVLYEQYF. The CDR3 bases are TGTGCCAGCCAAAGCGGGGTGCTCTACGAGCAGTACTTC.

This clone showed up just once. V usage is TRBV7-9 and J usage is TRBJ2-5; weak D call: TRBD1 (6 bases). Trimming took 8 bases from V and 10 from J, leaving 29 bases between them. Germline CDR1 is SEHNR and CDR2 is FQNEAQ (reference sequence). The CDR3 spans 16 residues. The CDR3, as DNA: TGTGCCAGCGGGATTCAGGGGAATGGCGTCGGTAGTGGCCAGTACTTC. This encodes CASGIQGNGVGSGQYF.

The chain couples TRBV12-5 to TRBJ1-1, with TRBD1 matching 7 bases. V was clipped by 6 bases and J by 6 bases; unmatched bases: 10. CDR3 length equals 14 residues. Germline lookup yields CDR1 LGHNT and CDR2 FRNRAP. Here the CDR3 reads CASGHQQGSAEAFF. CDR3 in DNA: TGTGCTAGTGGACACCAACAGGGGAGTGCTGAAGCTTTCTTT.

The rearrangement joins TRBV4-1 to TRBJ1-1; TRBD1 is a possible D gene (5 bases). The CDR3 spans 14 residues. Per the germline V gene, CDR1 is MGHRA and CDR2 is YSYEKL. V was cut by 4 bases and J by 1 base, with 10 bases left in between. The chain's CDR3 is CASSPHGGNTEAFF. CDR3 sequence (DNA): TGCGCCAGCAGCCCCCACGGGGGGAACACTGAAGCTTTCTTT.

The J gene is TRBJ2-4, the V gene TRBV5-6; 9 nucleotides agree with TRBD1. This CDR3 is built from 14 residues. After removal of 4 bases from V and 4 bases from J, the junction contained 3 bases not matched to a gene. Germline-derived CDR1 and CDR2 are SGHDT and YYEEEE. The DNA for the CDR3 is TGTGCCAGCAGCCAGGGACAGGGTAAAAACATTCAGTACTTC. Translated, it gives CASSQGQGKNIQYF.

The rearrangement uses TRBV4-3 and TRBJ2-7, with 8 bases that match TRBD2. The CDR3 runs to 15 residues. V was pared by 3 bases and J by 3 bases, with 7 bases of the junction left unmatched. Looked up from germline, CDR1 is LGHNA and CDR2 is YSLEER. The CDR3 is CASSQEAGARYEQYF. CDR3 nucleotides: TGCGCCAGCAGCCAGGAAGCGGGGGCTCGCTACGAGCAGTACTTC.

The chain employs TRBV27 and TRBJ1-5, with 10 bases identical to TRBD1. This CDR3 region has 16 residues. The germline CDR1 and CDR2 sequences are MNHEY and SMNVEV (reference sequence). V was pared by 2 bases and J by 4 bases, with 5 bases of the junction left unmatched. CDR3 sequence (DNA): TGTGCCAGCAGTTTACGAGGACAGGGGGTTAATCAGCCCCAGCATTTT. This translates into CASSLRGQGVNQPQHF.

This clone is a singleton in its sample. The chain employs TRBV27 and TRBJ2-2, with D perhaps matching TRBD1 (5 bases). This CDR3 contains 18 residues. The V gene lost 6 bases and the J gene lost 3 bases, with 23 bases spanning the gap. The V gene's germline CDR1 is MNHEY and CDR2 SMNVEV (reference sequence). CDR3 coding DNA: TGTGCCAGCAGCGCCTTTCCAATTCAGGGTTCGTACACCGGGGAGCTGTTTTTT. It yields the protein CASSAFPIQGSYTGELFF.

The rearrangement uses TRBV10-3 and TRBJ1-1; TRBD1 is a possible D gene (5 bases). Trimming left V 0 bases short and J 8 bases short, with 7 bases between. Germline loops: CDR1 ENHRY, CDR2 SYGVKD. The CDR3 is 12 amino acids. CDR3 in amino acids: CAISESAGEAFF. The CDR3 bases are TGTGCCATCAGTGAGTCAGCAGGGGAAGCTTTCTTT.

The chain is built from TRBV11-2 and TRBJ2-4; TRBD2 matches 9 bases. The V segment lost 2 bases and the J segment 9 bases; nucleotides outside the gene matches: 8. CDR1 is SGHAT, CDR2 FQNNGV, per germline. This CDR3 is 15 amino acids long. DNA for the CDR3: TGTGCCAGCAGCTTATGGCGGGGGGGCCTACCCATTCAGTACTTC. Translating gives CASSLWRGGLPIQYF. The whole variable domain, remainder taken from reference TRBV11-2 and TRBJ2-4, is EAGVAQSPRYKIIEKRQSVAFWCNPISGHATLYWYQQILGQGPKLLIQFQNNGVVDDSQLPKDRFSAERLKGVDSTLKIQPAKLEDSAVYLCASSLWRGGLPIQYFGAGTRLSVL.

This chain links TRBV19 with TRBJ1-2; D may be TRBD1 (6 bases). V was clipped by 6 bases and J by 3 bases, with 17 bases between them. This CDR3 spans 15 amino acids. Germline values: CDR1 LNHDA, CDR2 SQIVND (reference sequence). The CDR3 DNA sequence: TGTGCCAGTAGCCCCGGGGGGGGGCTAGACTATGGCTACACCTTC. Translation gives CASSPGGGLDYGYTF. Complete variable domain (other parts from reference TRBV19 and TRBJ1-2): DGGITQSPKYLFRKEGQNVTLSCEQNLNHDAMYWYRQDPGQGLRLIYYSQIVNDFQKGDIAEGYSVSREKKESFPLTVTSAQKNPTAFYLCASSPGGGLDYGYTFGSGTRLTVV.

The V gene is TRBV7-2, the J gene TRBJ2-7; TRBD2 agrees at 11 bases. V was pared by 7 bases and J by 2 bases, with 16 bases of the junction left unmatched. The CDR3 is 18 residues long. The V gene's germline CDR1 is SGHTA and CDR2 FQGNSA. The CDR3 bases are TGTGCCAGCACCCCCGCAGTCCTAGCGGGGGGCCCCCCCTACGAGCAGTACTTC. Encoded protein: CASTPAVLAGGPPYEQYF.

The chain joins TRBV6-6 to TRBJ1-4; TRBD1 is a possible D gene (6 bases). The CDR3 runs to 14 residues. V was cut by 4 bases and J by 5 bases, with 11 bases left in between. Germline CDR1 MNHNY, CDR2 SVGAGI (reference sequence). CDR3 region: CASSSGHQNEKLFF. CDR3 nucleotide sequence: TGTGCCAGCAGTTCGGGACACCAGAATGAAAAACTGTTTTTT.

The chain has TRBV6-5 and TRBJ1-2, with 7 bases aligning to TRBD1. The V gene's germline CDR1 is MNHEY and CDR2 SVGAGI. V trimming: 4 bases; J trimming: 3 bases; junction bases outside the gene matches: 5. The CDR3 totals 14 residues. CDR3 sequence reads: CASSFQGGDYGYTF. For the CDR3, the DNA is TGTGCCAGCAGTTTCCAGGGGGGTGACTATGGCTACACCTTC.

This chain links TRBV11-2 with TRBJ2-7; 11 bases line up with TRBD1. After removal of 5 bases from V and 0 bases from J, the junction contained 3 bases not matched to a gene. The CDR3 sequence is 15 residues long. Germline V gene lookup returns CDR1 SGHAT and CDR2 FQNNGV. The CDR3 coding sequence is TGTGCCAGCAGCCACGGGACAGGGGGCTCCTACGAGCAGTACTTC. Translating gives CASSHGTGGSYEQYF.

This chain uses TRBV5-6 with TRBJ2-7; no definite D call. Between the trimmed V and J ends, which lost 4 bases and 4 bases, there was a span of 12 bases. The CDR3 covers 13 residues. Germline values: CDR1 SGHDT, CDR2 YYEEEE. In DNA form, the CDR3 reads TGTGCCAGCAGCCCGGGTTCTTCTTACGAGCAGTACTTC. As protein: CASSPGSSYEQYF.